This passage covers 5 T cell receptor beta chains from one sample sequenced in a study of T cell responses to AZD1222 COVID-19 vaccine. TCRdb's copy holds only in-frame clones and misses some; the assay was immunoSEQ multiplex PCR. Altogether around 140,000 clones are present, just over 90% being singletons, with the ten largest covering over 0.9%. Sequencing used peripheral blood, obtained on day 0 of MenACWY control vaccination. All receptors come from an adult in good health.

This clone was seen a few times. J is TRBJ2-3 and V is TRBV6-4; D possibly corresponds to TRBD1 (6 bases). Germline CDR1 is MRHNA and CDR2 is SNTAGT. Trimming stripped 2 bases from V and 0 bases from J, with 6 bases between. The CDR3 runs to 14 residues. The CDR3 sequence: CASSDRGSTDTQYF. CDR3 in DNA: TGTGCCAGCAGTGACAGGGGGAGCACAGATACGCAGTATTTT.

The rearrangement uses TRBV7-2 and TRBJ2-1; 8 nucleotides align to TRBD2. The junction had 15 bases not matched to a gene; V was cut back by 2 bases and J by 9 bases. The CDR3 length is 17 residues. Germline CDR1 and CDR2: SGHTA and FQGNSA. CDR3 bases: TGTGCCAGCAGCTTACGGCCCGCTACTAGCGGTTATGGTGAGCAGTTCTTC. Its protein product is CASSLRPATSGYGEQFF.

DNA of the CDR3: TGTGCCAGCTCACACGGACTAGCGGAGGGGTCCTACGAGCAGTACTTC. This translates into CASSHGLAEGSYEQYF. The gene calls are TRBV18 and TRBJ2-7; TRBD2 matches at 10 bases. In germline, CDR1 is KGHSH, CDR2 LQKENI. The CDR3 has 16 residues. The V segment lost 4 bases and the J segment 1 base; nucleotides outside the gene matches: 7.

The chain couples TRBV18 to TRBJ1-6; D call uncertain. The V end was cut by 2 bases, the J end by 5 bases, with 4 bases between. Germline CDR1 is KGHSH and CDR2 is LQKENI. The CDR3 sequence is 13 residues long. The CDR3 sequence: CASSPAHNSPLHF. The CDR3 DNA sequence: TGTGCCAGCTCACCAGCCCATAATTCACCCCTCCACTTT.

The J gene is TRBJ1-2, the V gene TRBV7-9; D is perhaps TRBD1 (5 bases). Trimming left V 0 bases short and J 4 bases short, with 6 bases between. Germline CDR1 reads SEHNR; CDR2 reads FQNEAQ (reference sequence). The CDR3 is made up of 13 amino acids. CDR3 sequence (DNA): TGTGCCAGCAGCTTAGCAGGGACCTATGGCTACACCTTC. Translation: CASSLAGTYGYTF.